Below are 26 T cell receptor beta chains sequenced from a single sample in a study of blood T cell repertoires in COVID-19. Assay: immunoSEQ multiplex PCR; the TCRdb copy retains only in-frame clones and omits some. The data show about 76,000 clones, with about 86% seen just once and 15% to 20% held by the top ten. The sample comprised peripheral blood. These receptors originate from a human donor in a cohort sampled during active COVID-19.

This chain joins TRBV28 and TRBJ1-2; a weak D match, TRBD1 (5 bases). Germline assignment: CDR1 MDHEN and CDR2 SYDVKM. Trimming took off 3 bases at V and 6 bases at J, with 11 bases between the two ends. The CDR3 contains 13 residues. For the CDR3, the DNA is TGTGCCAGCAGTTTGCTCCAGGGTGATGGCTACACCTTC. Translation: CASSLLQGDGYTF.

This chain connects TRBV7-9 to TRBJ1-2; the match to TRBD1 covers 10 bases. V lost 3 bases and J lost 8; bases outside the gene matches: 3. There are 13 residues in the CDR3. Per the germline V gene, CDR1 is SEHNR and CDR2 is FQNEAQ (reference sequence). CDR3 coding DNA: TGTGCCAGCAGCTTGACAGGGGGCGAGGGCTACACCTTC. This gives the protein CASSLTGGEGYTF.

This rearrangement joins TRBV7-9 to TRBJ2-1; the D gene is possibly TRBD2 (6 bases). Trimming stripped 1 base from V and 9 bases from J, with 7 bases between. This CDR3 is built from 12 residues. Germline lookup yields CDR1 SEHNR and CDR2 FQNEAQ (reference sequence). Here the CDR3 reads CASSLGRVEQFF. CDR3 bases: TGTGCCAGCAGCTTAGGGAGGGTTGAGCAGTTCTTC.

CDR3: CSSSLIAGGETQYF. The CDR3 DNA reads TGCAGCTCCTCCCTTATAGCGGGAGGCGAGACCCAGTACTTC. The chain combines TRBV29-1 with TRBJ2-5, with 10 bases that match TRBD2. This CDR3 comprises 14 residues. Germline V gives CDR1 SQVTM, CDR2 ANQGSEA. With 8 bases clipped from V and 5 bases from J, the junction kept 11 bases outside the gene matches.

CDR3 protein: CASSESGLHEQFF. Here the CDR3 DNA reads TGTGCCAGCAGTGAATCAGGGTTGCATGAGCAGTTCTTC. The chain is built from TRBV25-1 and TRBJ2-1; a possible D gene is TRBD1 (5 bases). Germline V gene data show CDR1 as MGHDK and CDR2 as SYGVNS. V lost 1 base, J lost 8 bases, and 9 bases lay in between. The CDR3 has 13 amino acids.

This chain connects TRBV18 to TRBJ2-1, with 12 bases aligning to TRBD2. Germline CDR1 and CDR2: KGHSH and LQKENI. Unmatched junction bases numbered 6, after V lost 5 bases and J lost 10 bases. This CDR3 is built from 14 residues. The CDR3 loop is CASSGTSGRNEQFF. The DNA of the CDR3 is TGTGCCAGCTCAGGCACTAGCGGGAGGAACGAGCAGTTCTTC.

The chain recombines TRBV10-3 with TRBJ1-1, with D tentatively TRBD1 (6 bases). Germline V gene data show CDR1 as ENHRY and CDR2 as SYGVKD. The ends were cut back, 9 bases at V and 3 bases at J, with 11 bases in the middle. The CDR3 is 12 amino acids. In nucleotides, the CDR3 is TGTGCCATAAGGGGGGGGGACACTGAAGCTTTCTTT. Translated: CAIRGGDTEAFF.

The chain uses TRBV10-3 and TRBJ2-3; 7 positions match TRBD1. J gave up 2 bases and V 2 bases, and 4 bases lay outside the gene matches. The CDR3 length is 15 residues. Germline CDR1 and CDR2: ENHRY and SYGVKD. This CDR3 reads CAISEQTGSTDTQYF. In nucleotides, the CDR3 is TGTGCCATCAGTGAGCAGACAGGGTCCACAGATACGCAGTATTTT.

The chain is built from TRBV30 and TRBJ2-7; D may be TRBD2 (7 bases). Germline V lookup: CDR1 GTSNPN, CDR2 SVGIG (reference sequence). This CDR3 comprises 11 residues. Trimming pared 8 bases from V and 6 bases from J, leaving 14 bases between. This CDR3 is CAGGRGGEQYF. The DNA for the CDR3 is TGTGCCGGGGGGAGGGGGGGCGAGCAGTACTTC. The whole variable domain, remainder taken from reference TRBV30 and TRBJ2-7, is SQTIHQWPATLVQPVGSPLSLECTVEGTSNPNLYWYRQAAGRGLQLLFYSVGIGQISSEVPQNLSASRPQDRQFILSSKKLLLSDSGFYLCAGGRGGEQYFGPGTRLTVT.

The rearrangement joins TRBV29-1 to TRBJ2-5; a possible D gene is TRBD2 (6 bases). The germline V gene has CDR1 SQVTM and CDR2 ANQGSEA. The CDR3 sequence is 13 residues long. V lost 6 bases and J 5 bases, leaving 16 bases between the germline ends. For the CDR3, the DNA is TGCAGCGTACGTATCCCTGGGAGGGAGACCCAGTACTTC. Translated, it gives CSVRIPGRETQYF.

The chain recombines TRBV15 with TRBJ2-3, with D hard to call. The length of the CDR3 is 12 residues. In germline, CDR1 is LNHNV, CDR2 YYDKDF (reference sequence). The V and J ends lost 0 bases and 8 bases respectively, with 6 bases between them. Written as DNA, the CDR3 is TGTGCCACCAGCAGAGAGACTCCTACGCAGTATTTT. Its protein is CATSRETPTQYF. The full variable domain, rest sourced from reference TRBV15 and TRBJ2-3, is DAMVIQNPRYQVTQFGKPVTLSCSQTLNHNVMYWYQQKSSQAPKLLFHYYDKDFNNEADTPDNFQSRRPNTSFCFLDIRSPGLGDTAMYLCATSRETPTQYFGPGTRLTVL.

This clone was counted once. The rearrangement joins TRBV2 to TRBJ1-1; D is perhaps TRBD1 (5 bases). The length of the CDR3 is 16 residues. Germline CDR1 SNHLY, CDR2 FYNNEI. V gave up 0 bases and J gave up 1 base, with 12 bases separating them. Here the CDR3 reads CASSEAPTGWNTEAFF. For the CDR3, the DNA is TGTGCCAGCAGTGAAGCTCCCACAGGCTGGAACACTGAAGCTTTCTTT.

V and J are TRBV4-2 and TRBJ2-7, with 10 bases fitting TRBD1. Losses at the gene ends were 6 bases for V and 4 bases for J; bases not matched to a gene: 6. There are 14 residues in the CDR3. Germline loops: CDR1 LGHNA, CDR2 YNFKEQ. The CDR3 nucleotides are TGTGCCAGCAGTCCTGGACAGGGGGTGTACGAGCAGTACTTC. It encodes CASSPGQGVYEQYF.

In nucleotides, the CDR3 is TGTGCCAGCGGTCAGAGGGCGTTCGGAAACACCATATATTTT. Protein sequence: CASGQRAFGNTIYF. This rearrangement joins TRBV6-5 to TRBJ1-3, with no clear D. Germline CDR1 and CDR2: MNHEY and SVGAGI. Trimming took 8 bases from V and 4 from J, leaving 15 bases between them. The length of the CDR3 is 14 residues.

The chain has TRBV24-1 and TRBJ2-5; 9 positions match TRBD1. Trimming took 3 bases from V and 6 from J; bases not matched to a gene: 10. CDR1 KGHDR and CDR2 SFDVKD come from the germline V gene. The CDR3 loop spans 16 amino acids. CDR3 nucleotide sequence: TGTGCCACCAGTGATCCTACAGGGGGCGCCCCGAAGACCCAGTACTTC. Its translation is CATSDPTGGAPKTQYF.

This rearrangement joins TRBV28 to TRBJ2-7; 10 bases match TRBD2. J was trimmed by 7 bases and V by 1 base; bases with no gene match: 7. The CDR3 loop spans 15 amino acids. Per the germline V gene, CDR1 is MDHEN and CDR2 is SYDVKM. The CDR3 sequence is CASSLSYGTSAEQYF. As DNA, the CDR3 is TGTGCCAGCAGTTTATCCTACGGGACTAGCGCAGAGCAGTACTTC.

As to this clone: One end of the junction does not line up with germline, which may come from a read error. This chain uses TRBV7-7 with TRBJ2-7; maybe TRBD1 (7 bases). Germline loops: CDR1 SSHAT, CDR2 FNYEAQ (reference sequence). The CDR3 covers 15 residues. CDR3 sequence (DNA): TGTGCTAGCAGCTTAGGTCCAGGGGGGTCCTACGAGCAGTACTTC. It is translated as CASSLGPGGSYEQYF.

The CDR3 loop is CASSQGYNSPLHF. The CDR3 DNA is TGTGCCAGCAGCCAGGGCTATAATTCACCCCTCCACTTT. The V gene is TRBV27, the J gene TRBJ1-6; a weak D match, TRBD1 (5 bases). V was pared by 6 bases and J by 3 bases, with 6 bases between. The CDR3 has 13 residues. The germline V gene encodes CDR1 MNHEY and CDR2 SMNVEV (reference sequence).

The chain has TRBV5-1 and TRBJ2-7; TRBD2 aligns across 8 bases. J was trimmed by 0 bases and V by 7 bases; bases with no gene match: 6. The CDR3 consists of 14 residues. Germline V gene sequence: CDR1 SGHRS, CDR2 YFSETQ. In DNA, the CDR3 is TGCGCCAGCCACACTAGCGGCCTCTCCTACGAGCAGTACTTC. It encodes CASHTSGLSYEQYF.

This clone was found once. The chain uses TRBV19 and TRBJ2-6; 8 bases line up with TRBD2. The J segment lost 4 bases and the V segment lost 5 bases, leaving 13 bases of the junction unmatched. Germline CDR1 reads LNHDA; CDR2 reads SQIVND (reference sequence). This CDR3 has 18 residues. In DNA form, the CDR3 reads TGTGCCAGTAGTCCAGTCACGGGAGGGCCAGGGGGGGCCAACGTCCTGACTTTC. Translating gives CASSPVTGGPGGANVLTF.

The chain uses TRBV5-3 and TRBJ1-1; the D is unclear. TRBV5-3 is marked as an open reading frame, function uncertain. The CDR3 spans 11 residues. Trimming cost V 4 bases and J 11 bases, with 12 bases left between them. As DNA, the CDR3 is TGTGCCAGAAGCAACCGCGCGGGGGCTTTCTTT. Encoded protein: CARSNRAGAFF.

The chain has TRBV9 and TRBJ2-5, with 10 bases that match TRBD1. This CDR3 is 16 amino acids long. After removal of 4 bases from V and 1 base from J, the junction contained 7 bases not matched to a gene. Germline-derived CDR1 and CDR2 are SGDLS and YYNGEE. The CDR3 DNA reads as TGTGCCAGCAGCCCTCCGACAGGGGGCCTCCAAGAGACCCAGTACTTC. Translation: CASSPPTGGLQETQYF.

In its sample, this clone was seen a few times. The rearrangement joins TRBV7-9 to TRBJ1-1, with 7 bases aligning to TRBD1. Trimming cost V 6 bases and J 6 bases; bases outside gene matches: 16. The CDR3 consists of 16 residues. Germline CDR1 SEHNR, CDR2 FQNEAQ (reference sequence). This CDR3 reads CASSSQGMLGRAEAFF. Here the CDR3 DNA reads TGTGCCAGCAGTTCACAGGGGATGTTAGGTCGCGCTGAAGCTTTCTTT.

This clone occurred once. As DNA, the CDR3 is TGTGCTAGTGGTTTGGGGCTAGGACCCCAGCATTTT. Protein sequence: CASGLGLGPQHF. This chain links TRBV12-5 with TRBJ1-5, with unresolved D. Germline lookup yields CDR1 LGHNT and CDR2 FRNRAP. The CDR3 contains 12 residues. Trimming pared 1 base from V and 10 bases from J, leaving 8 bases between.

The chain couples TRBV7-3 to TRBJ2-3; 8 nucleotides match TRBD1. With V trimmed by 5 bases and J by 6 bases, 4 bases remained unmatched. The CDR3 runs 13 residues. The germline V gene has CDR1 SGHTA and CDR2 FQGTGA. As DNA, the CDR3 is TGTGCCAGCAGCAGACAGGGGTACGATACGCAGTATTTT. Translating it yields CASSRQGYDTQYF.

The chain employs TRBV7-9 and TRBJ1-4, with D perhaps TRBD1 (5 bases). Looked up from germline, CDR1 is SEHNR and CDR2 is FQNEAQ (reference sequence). CDR3 size: 14 residues. With 10 bases removed from V and 8 bases from J, the gap between germline ends came to 20 bases. The CDR3 nucleotides read TGTGCCACCCTATATATCCAGGGAAGCGAAAAACTGTTTTTT. It yields the protein CATLYIQGSEKLFF. Complete variable domain (other parts from reference TRBV7-9 and TRBJ1-4): DTGVSQNPRHKITKRGQNVTFRCDPISEHNRLYWYRQTLGQGPEFLTYFQNEAQLEKSRLLSDRFSAERPKGSFSTLEIQRTEQGDSAMYLCATLYIQGSEKLFFGSGTQLSVL.